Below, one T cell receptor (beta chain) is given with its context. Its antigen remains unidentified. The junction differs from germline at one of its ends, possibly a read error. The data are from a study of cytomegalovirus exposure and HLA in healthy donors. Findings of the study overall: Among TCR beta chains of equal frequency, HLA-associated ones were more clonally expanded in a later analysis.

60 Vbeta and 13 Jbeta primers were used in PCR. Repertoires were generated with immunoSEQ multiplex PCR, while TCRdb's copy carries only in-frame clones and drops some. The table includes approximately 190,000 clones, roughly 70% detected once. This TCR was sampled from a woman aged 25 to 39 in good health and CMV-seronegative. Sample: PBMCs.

For the CDR3, the DNA is TGTTCCAGCTCCTCTGAAAAACTGTTTTTT. Translated: CSSSSEKLFF. J is TRBJ1-4 and V is TRBV7-9; no reliable D call. Germline CDR1 and CDR2: SEHNR and FQNEAQ (reference sequence). The CDR3 sequence is 10 residues long.